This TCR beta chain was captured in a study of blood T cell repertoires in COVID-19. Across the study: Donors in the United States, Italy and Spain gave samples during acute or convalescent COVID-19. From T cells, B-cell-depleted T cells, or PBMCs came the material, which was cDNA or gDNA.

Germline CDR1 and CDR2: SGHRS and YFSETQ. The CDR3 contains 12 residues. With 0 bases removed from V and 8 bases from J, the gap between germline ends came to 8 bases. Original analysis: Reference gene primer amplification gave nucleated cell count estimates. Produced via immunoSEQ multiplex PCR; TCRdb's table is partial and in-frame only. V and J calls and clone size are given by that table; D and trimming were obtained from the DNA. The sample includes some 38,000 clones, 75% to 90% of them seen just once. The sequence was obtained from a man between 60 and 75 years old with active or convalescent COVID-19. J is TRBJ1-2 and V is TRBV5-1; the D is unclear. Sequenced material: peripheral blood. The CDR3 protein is CASSLAEGGYTF. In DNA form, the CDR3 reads TGCGCCAGCAGCTTGGCCGAGGGCGGCTACACCTTC.